The rows below give T cell receptor beta chains drawn from one sample of a study of T-cell reconstitution after alpha-beta-depleted transplantation in children. MiXCR was run by TCRdb on the PCR reads, yielding one entry per CDR3 protein. The sample lists more than 200,000 distinct CDR3 sequences, about 24% occurring once. This specimen consisted of PBMCs, mostly from graft donor cells, obtained 360 days after TCRalphabeta/CD19-depleted stem cell transplant. These TCRs come from a female patient aged 2-10 years who had a stem cell transplant for congenital amegakaryocytic thrombocytopenia, so the T cells may come from the graft donor. The CDR3 runs from the conserved cysteine through the conserved F or W. For some rows the clone size is stated as once, few or many, or as a class when expanded; others skip it.

>TRBV12-3/TRBV12-4|few|TRBJ2-7
CASRVGLEFEQYF
>TRBV7-9|NA|TRBJ1-6
CASSFWGSPLHF
>TRBV20-1|NA|TRBJ2-5
CSARGARARYQETQYF
>TRBV12-3/TRBV12-4|few|TRBJ2-6
CASSLGVGGSGANVLTF
>TRBV7-9|few|TRBJ1-1
CASGQNTEAFF
>TRBV12-3/TRBV12-4|few|TRBJ1-2
CASSGTGGAYTF
>TRBV4-1|few|TRBJ2-7
CASSQDQSPGSYEQYF
>TRBV25-1|NA|TRBJ2-5
CASGTSGRKQETQYF
>TRBV5-6|NA|TRBJ1-4
CASSSTPGDIEKLFF
>TRBV2|few|TRBJ2-2
CASSIRTGAVLVTGELFF
>TRBV7-7|NA|TRBJ2-5
CASSLSWTLGRQETQYF
>TRBV12-3/TRBV12-4|few|TRBJ2-3
CASGDSGGTDTQYF
>TRBV15|NA|TRBJ2-1
CATSREASGNPYNEQFF
>TRBV15|NA|TRBJ2-1
CATSLTSGRALSYNEQFF
>TRBV29-1|NA|TRBJ2-5
CSGDRVEGQETQYF
>TRBV2|many|TRBJ2-7
CASMTGTPNF
>TRBV19|few|TRBJ2-2
CASRWSAGELFF
>TRBV4-2|NA|TRBJ2-3
CASSQVVRTSGSTDTQYF
>TRBV6-5|few|TRBJ1-3
CASATGQPGNTIYF
>TRBV20-1|NA|TRBJ2-7
CSARSATRAGREQYF
>TRBV2|few|TRBJ2-3
CASRGTSGTDTQYF
>TRBV27|NA|TRBJ2-1
CASSPLGQGGGFF
>TRBV7-6|NA|TRBJ2-7
CASSLHGGINYEQYF
>TRBV4-1|NA|TRBJ1-5
CASSLYRAYNQPQHF
>TRBV4-1|once|TRBJ1-5
CASSQGTPGTQPQHF
>TRBV4-1|few|TRBJ2-2
CASSRLRLASNTGELFF